The 23 T cell receptor beta chains below come from one sample, sequenced in a study of regulatory T cells in long-lasting Graves disease. Time point noted: persistent/refractory GD, antithyroid drugs over 5 years with positive TRAb. PBMCs provided the RNA from which the TCR library was made. The authors built TCR beta libraries using iRepertoire HTBI primers and Arm-PCR of CDR3 regions. TCRdb independently ran MiXCR on the multiplex PCR reads; one entry per CDR3 protein. The sample lists approximately 400,000 distinct CDR3 sequences, around 21% occurring once. Sequenced material: peripheral blood mononuclear cells (PBMCs), taken when the disease was refractory, from a patient treated with antithyroid drugs. These receptors were taken from a female donor with Graves disease.

This clonotype has only a few counts. V gene TRBV24-1 combines with J gene TRBJ2-2; D may be TRBD2 (6 bases). The CDR3 covers 17 residues. Germline V lookup: CDR1 KGHDR, CDR2 SFDVKD. The V and J ends lost 1 base and 3 bases respectively, with 14 bases between them. In nucleotides, the CDR3 is TGTGCCACCAGTGATTTCCCCCGACTAGGTTACACCGGGGAGCTGTTTTTT. The encoded protein is CATSDFPRLGYTGELFF.

The V call is TRBV7-2, the J call TRBJ2-7, with D perhaps matching TRBD2 (6 bases). Trimming shortened V by 5 bases and J by 2 bases, and 13 bases separated the two germline ends. Germline loops: CDR1 SGHTA, CDR2 FQGNSA. The CDR3 extends over 14 amino acids. The CDR3 here is CASSTQRAPYEQYF. CDR3 nucleotide sequence: TGTGCCAGCAGCACCCAGCGGGCCCCCTACGAGCAGTACTTC. Based on the CDR3 plus reference TRBV7-2 and TRBJ2-7, the full variable domain is GAGVSQSPSNKVTEKGKDVELRCDPISGHTALYWYRQSLGQGLEFLIYFQGNSAPDKSGLPSDRFSAERTGGSVSTLTIQRTQQEDSAVYLCASSTQRAPYEQYFGPGTRLTVT.

V is TRBV20-1 and J is TRBJ1-3, with TRBD1 matching over 7 bases. With V trimmed by 3 bases and J by 0 bases, 14 bases remained unmatched. Germline loops: CDR1 DFQATT, CDR2 SNEGSKA (reference sequence). The CDR3 has 18 amino acids. The CDR3 nucleotides are TGCAGTGCTAGCGCCCGGTTCGGGACAGCGTACTCTGGAAACACCATATATTTT. Translated, it gives CSASARFGTAYSGNTIYF.

This clonotype has more than one count but fewer than ten. This chain links TRBV7-9 with TRBJ2-1; the D gene is possibly TRBD2 (5 bases). Germline-derived CDR1 and CDR2 are SEHNR and FQNEAQ (reference sequence). Trimming stripped 3 bases from V and 9 bases from J, with 12 bases between. The CDR3 length is 13 residues. The DNA of the CDR3 is TGTGCCAGCAGCTTGAATATAGAGGGTGAGCAGTTCTTC. Protein product: CASSLNIEGEQFF.

The chain is built from TRBV7-9 and TRBJ1-6; 7 positions agree with TRBD1. V dropped 4 bases and J dropped 8; count of bases not matched to a gene: 11. The CDR3 covers 16 residues. CDR1 is SEHNR, CDR2 FQNEAQ, per germline (reference sequence). DNA of the CDR3: TGTGCCAGCAGCTGGGATGCAGACAGGGAGGATTCACCCCTCCACTTT. Translated: CASSWDADREDSPLHF.

This clonotype was observed a handful of times. The rearrangement links TRBV15 to TRBJ2-5; D is possibly TRBD2 (5 bases). Trimming cost V 3 bases and J 5 bases, with 19 bases left between them. The germline gives CDR1 LNHNV, CDR2 YYDKDF (reference sequence). There are 16 residues in the CDR3. CDR3 in DNA: TGTGCCACCAGCAGTCATGCCTCCCCGGGATTCGAGACCCAGTACTTC. This gives the protein CATSSHASPGFETQYF.

In this sample, this clonotype turned up many times. This rearrangement joins TRBV2 to TRBJ2-7; 8 bases match TRBD2. This CDR3 region has 16 residues. J was trimmed by 5 bases and V by 0 bases; bases with no gene match: 9. The germline V gene encodes CDR1 SNHLY and CDR2 FYNNEI. DNA of the CDR3: TGTGCCAGCAGTGAAGCCACTAGCGGACGGTGGGACGAGCAGTACTTC. It yields the protein CASSEATSGRWDEQYF. Variable domain in full (rest from reference TRBV2 and TRBJ2-7): EPEVTQTPSHQVTQMGQEVILRCVPISNHLYFYWYRQILGQKVEFLVSFYNNEISEKSEIFDDQFSVERPDGSNFTLKIRSTKLEDSAMYFCASSEATSGRWDEQYFGPGTRLTVT.

This clonotype was seen more than once but under ten times. The rearrangement joins TRBV29-1 to TRBJ1-1, with 8 bases that match TRBD1. CDR3 length: 12 amino acids. J gave up 11 bases and V 2 bases, and 7 bases lay outside the gene matches. Germline lookup yields CDR1 SQVTM and CDR2 ANQGSEA. DNA for the CDR3: TGCAGCGTTGAAATCCAGGGGGCTTCGGCTTTCTTT. Translating it yields CSVEIQGASAFF.

V and J are TRBV10-2 and TRBJ2-7; 12 bases are a match to TRBD2. Trimming removed 2 bases from V and 7 bases from J; junction bases left unmatched: 6. This CDR3 contains 15 residues. Per the germline V gene, CDR1 is WSHSY and CDR2 is SAAADI. The DNA for the CDR3 is TGCGCCAGCAGTGAGCCTAGCGGGAGGGCGGGTGAGCAGTACTTC. It codes for CASSEPSGRAGEQYF.

Comments on this clonotype: The CDR3 end shows no conserved phenylalanine or tryptophan, and so a read error is likely. The V and J genes are TRBV27 and TRBJ1-6; D is possibly TRBD1 (6 bases). V shed 6 bases and J shed 10 bases, with 13 bases lying between them. The CDR3 runs 13 residues. Germline CDR1 MNHEY, CDR2 SMNVEV (reference sequence). The CDR3 DNA reads TGTGCCAGCAGCATATCAGGGGTCTCACCCCTCCACCTT. This encodes CASSISGVSPLHL.

V is TRBV29-1 and J is TRBJ2-4; 8 bases are shared with TRBD2. The germline gives CDR1 SQVTM, CDR2 ANQGSEA. Unmatched junction bases numbered 10, after V lost 6 bases and J lost 15 bases. This CDR3 comprises 11 residues. CDR3 bases: TGCAGCGTGAGAGTAGGAGCGGGAGTGTACTTC. Translated: CSVRVGAGVYF. Variable domain in full (rest from reference TRBV29-1 and TRBJ2-4): SAVISQKPSRDICQRGTSLTIQCQVDSQVTMMFWYRQQPGQSLTLIATANQGSEATYESGFVIDKFPISRPNLTFSTLTVSNMSPEDSSIYLCSVRVGAGVYFGAGTRLSVL.

This clonotype was recorded many times. This chain links TRBV30 with TRBJ1-2; tentative D call: TRBD1 (5 bases). CDR1 is GTSNPN and CDR2 is SVGIG in the germline V gene (reference sequence). Trimming removed 5 bases from V and 4 bases from J, with 14 bases in between. The CDR3 has 13 residues. The CDR3 DNA is TGTGCCTGGCGTCAGGGCTTCGGCTATGGCTACACCTTC. Protein product: CAWRQGFGYGYTF.

This clonotype was counted ten times or more. The V gene is TRBV28, the J gene TRBJ2-7; possible D gene TRBD2, 7 bases. The CDR3 extends over 15 amino acids. Deletions cut 4 bases from V and 7 bases from J, with 20 bases between. The germline CDR1 and CDR2 sequences are MDHEN and SYDVKM. The CDR3, as DNA: TGTGCCAGCAGTTGGGTCAGGGGAGGGATGAGAGAGCAGTACTTC. This translates into CASSWVRGGMREQYF.

CDR3 coding DNA: TGTGCCAGCAGTTACGAGTCCGGGACCCAGTACTTC. Protein: CASSYESGTQYF. The chain uses TRBV6-5 and TRBJ2-5; no clear D. Germline V gene data show CDR1 as MNHEY and CDR2 as SVGAGI. The CDR3 length is 12 residues. Between the trimmed V and J ends, which lost 2 bases and 7 bases, there was a span of 8 bases.

V usage is TRBV20-1 and J usage is TRBJ2-1, with 7 bases fitting TRBD2. V was pared by 5 bases and J by 4 bases, with 8 bases of the junction left unmatched. The germline gives CDR1 DFQATT, CDR2 SNEGSKA (reference sequence). This CDR3 has 14 residues. The CDR3 bases are TGCAGTGCTCCGCAGTTAGCGGGTTACAATGAGCAGTTCTTC. Amino acids: CSAPQLAGYNEQFF.

The V and J genes are TRBV30 and TRBJ1-2; weak D call: TRBD1 (5 bases). In germline, CDR1 is GTSNPN, CDR2 SVGIG (reference sequence). The CDR3 is 15 residues long. Trimming stripped 3 bases from V and 4 bases from J, with 18 bases between. CDR3 amino acids: CAWSPQGVPFYGYTF. CDR3 sequence (DNA): TGTGCCTGGAGCCCCCAGGGTGTACCATTCTATGGCTACACCTTC.

This clonotype was seen only a few times. The rearrangement joins TRBV3-1 to TRBJ2-6; D could derive from TRBD1 or TRBD2 (5 bases each). This CDR3 has 16 residues. The V end was cut by 4 bases, the J end by 0 bases, with 10 bases between. Germline V CDR1 and CDR2: LGHDT, YNNKEL (reference sequence). CDR3 sequence: CASSPQGASGANVLTF. In DNA form, the CDR3 reads TGTGCCAGCAGCCCCCAGGGAGCCTCTGGGGCCAACGTCCTGACTTTC.

The chain recombines TRBV7-9 with TRBJ2-6; D not resolved. The V gene lost 5 bases and the J gene lost 0 bases, with 14 bases spanning the gap. The CDR3 runs to 17 residues. The germline gives CDR1 SEHNR, CDR2 FQNEAQ (reference sequence). The CDR3 loop reads CASSDQYGNSGANVLTF. The CDR3 region has the DNA TGTGCCAGCAGCGATCAGTACGGAAACTCTGGGGCCAACGTCCTGACTTTC. Supplemented by reference TRBV7-9 and TRBJ2-6, the full variable domain reads DTGVSQNPRHKITKRGQNVTFRCDPISEHNRLYWYRQTLGQGPEFLTYFQNEAQLEKSRLLSDRFSAERPKGSFSTLEIQRTEQGDSAMYLCASSDQYGNSGANVLTFGAGSRLTVL.

The rearrangement links TRBV7-9 to TRBJ2-4; D is ambiguous. CDR3 length: 17 residues. The germline V gene has CDR1 SEHNR and CDR2 FQNEAQ (reference sequence). Trimming stripped 4 bases from V and 7 bases from J, with 23 bases between. The CDR3 coding sequence is TGTGCCAGCAGCTCCGCCCAAACAGTAAACTTCGGCAACATTCAGTACTTC. It encodes CASSSAQTVNFGNIQYF.

This clonotype was seen a handful of times. The genes are TRBV11-1 and TRBJ2-3, with 7 positions matching TRBD2. This CDR3 is 14 amino acids long. Trimming cost V 7 bases and J 1 base; bases outside gene matches: 5. CDR1 is SGHAT, CDR2 FQDESV, per germline (reference sequence). The CDR3 spells CASTGTTRTDTQYF. The DNA of the CDR3 is TGTGCCAGCACCGGGACTACCCGCACAGATACGCAGTATTTT.

The V and J genes are TRBV9 and TRBJ1-2; no reliable D call. The germline V gene encodes CDR1 SGDLS and CDR2 YYNGEE. The CDR3 has 13 residues. Deletions cut 4 bases from V and 6 bases from J, with 13 bases between. CDR3: CASSPWTEDGYTF. The CDR3 region has the DNA TGTGCCAGCAGCCCCTGGACGGAAGATGGCTACACCTTC.

The genes are TRBV29-1 and TRBJ1-1; a possible D gene is TRBD1 (5 bases). V was clipped by 7 bases and J by 5 bases, with 14 bases between them. The CDR3 is 12 amino acids. Looked up from germline, CDR1 is SQVTM and CDR2 is ANQGSEA. CDR3 protein: CSAAGSGTEAFF. CDR3 DNA sequence: TGCAGCGCCGCAGGGAGTGGGACTGAAGCTTTCTTT.

This clonotype appeared a few times. This chain links TRBV29-1 with TRBJ1-1; 7 bases fit TRBD1. From germline, CDR1 is SQVTM and CDR2 ANQGSEA. J was trimmed by 3 bases and V by 6 bases; bases with no gene match: 13. The CDR3 runs 15 residues. In nucleotides, the CDR3 is TGCAGCGTGTCCTTCCAGACAGGGTCGGACACTGAAGCTTTCTTT. It is translated as CSVSFQTGSDTEAFF.